This T cell receptor (beta chain) was captured in a study of blood T cell repertoires in COVID-19. Looking at the study overall: Whether acute or convalescent, the COVID-19 samples came from the United States, Italy and Spain.

The assay was immunoSEQ multiplex PCR, and TCRdb's table has in-frame clones only and misses some. The sample consists of over 100,000 clones, 84% of them appearing once. The CDR3 sequence is 17 residues long. V was shortened by 1 base and J by 1 base, with 17 bases between the two germline ends. Germline-derived CDR1 and CDR2 are LNHDA and SQIVND (reference sequence). Sequencing was done on a sample of peripheral blood. The V call is TRBV19, the J call TRBJ2-7; D is perhaps TRBD2 (6 bases). This sequence originates from a woman of 80 years or more with active or convalescent COVID-19. The CDR3 loop reads CASSIGGGVHSSYEQYF. The DNA of the CDR3 is TGTGCCAGTAGTATAGGGGGCGGGGTACATTCGTCCTACGAGCAGTACTTC.